This TCR beta chain was identified during a study of vaccination and CD4 T cells after COVID-19. Looking at the study overall: Median time from second vaccine dose to sampling was approximately 69 days (14 to 241). The stimulating agents, overlapping spike peptides, came from SARS-CoV-2, HCoV-NL63, HCoV-OC43 and HCoV-229E.

V was clipped by 9 bases and J by 4 bases; unmatched bases: 6. Germline V gene data show CDR1 as SNHLY and CDR2 as FYNNEI. The CDR3 runs 13 residues. In this sample, this clonotype turned up a few times. As yet, its antigen is unknown. Oncomine TCR Beta short-read sequencing was applied to DNA from cultured CD4+ T cells. MiXCR was run by TCRdb on the PCR reads, yielding one entry per CDR3 protein. The sample shows some 20,000 distinct CDR3 sequences, around 45% of them seen only once. Regarding treatment: approximately 10-day PBMC culture with coronavirus spike peptide pools or control peptides (ViraFEST assay).

The sample was CD4+ T cells from blood, cultured in vitro. The TCR comes from a human donor who had recovered from COVID-19. This chain joins TRBV2 and TRBJ2-3; 8 bases are a match to TRBD1. CDR3 in DNA: TGTGCCAGTGGAGGGACAGGAGCAGATACGCAGTATTTT. This gives the protein CASGGTGADTQYF.